These 10 T cell receptor beta chains originate from one sample sequenced in a study of blood T cells in healthy people across ages. A second PCR, run for about 7 to 11 cycles, used a sample-barcoded 5' primer plus a J-beta primer mix. One entry per CDR3 protein results from TCRdb running MiXCR on the 5' RACE reads. The sample records some 1.4 million distinct CDR3 sequences, around 42% being singletons. What was sequenced was blood. The origin of the receptors is a woman aged 18-29 years in good health.

The CDR3 region is CASSLFGHKTLAGGYTDTQYF. In DNA, the CDR3 is TGTGCCAGCAGTTTATTCGGACACAAAACACTAGCGGGGGGATACACAGATACGCAGTATTTT. The chain carries TRBV27 and TRBJ2-3; 12 bases match TRBD2. V shed 1 base and J 2 bases; nucleotides not matched to a gene: 16. CDR1 MNHEY and CDR2 SMNVEV come from the germline V gene (reference sequence). CDR3 length: 21 residues.

The chain uses TRBV4-1 and TRBJ2-5, with D tentatively TRBD1 (8 bases). With 4 bases removed from V and 2 bases from J, the gap between germline ends came to 14 bases. Germline lookup yields CDR1 MGHRA and CDR2 YSYEKL. The CDR3 is made up of 15 amino acids. The CDR3 bases are TGCGCCAGCAGCCGGGAGGGACAGGAGCAAGAGACCCAGTACTTC. It translates to CASSREGQEQETQYF.

The rearrangement uses TRBV11-2 and TRBJ2-1, with TRBD2 identical over 7 bases. The germline gives CDR1 SGHAT, CDR2 FQNNGV. The length of the CDR3 is 16 residues. The junction had 12 bases not matched to a gene; V was cut back by 6 bases and J by 4 bases. In nucleotides, the CDR3 is TGTGCCAGCAGTACTGAAGCGGGGATCGGGTACAATGAGCAGTTCTTC. Protein sequence: CASSTEAGIGYNEQFF.

This clonotype has only one observation. The chain recombines TRBV13 with TRBJ2-3, with D maybe TRBD1 (7 bases). V lost 5 bases, J lost 3 bases, and 24 bases lay in between. Germline CDR1 and CDR2: PRHDT and FYEKMQ (reference sequence). This CDR3 has 18 amino acids. The CDR3: CASSPRQGTVTSTDTQYF. In DNA, the CDR3 is TGTGCCAGCAGCCCCCGACAGGGAACCGTGACTAGTACAGATACGCAGTATTTT.

The J gene is TRBJ2-5, the V gene TRBV7-3, with 8 nucleotides matching TRBD1. CDR3 length equals 14 residues. V was pared by 5 bases and J by 1 base, with 3 bases of the junction left unmatched. Per the germline V gene, CDR1 is SGHTA and CDR2 is FQGTGA. DNA of the CDR3: TGTGCCAGCAGCCGGACAGGGACCCAAGAGACCCAGTACTTC. This encodes CASSRTGTQETQYF.

This rearrangement joins TRBV24-1 to TRBJ1-5, with 9 bases lining up with TRBD1. This CDR3 has 19 residues. The V gene end was trimmed by 0 bases and the J gene end by 2 bases; junction bases not matched to a gene: 10. Germline V CDR1 and CDR2: KGHDR, SFDVKD. In DNA, the CDR3 is TGTGCCACCAGTGATTTGTGGGAACAGGGGGCGCACGGCAATCAGCCCCAGCATTTT. Protein sequence: CATSDLWEQGAHGNQPQHF.

This clonotype was observed a single time. One junction end does not reproduce the germline sequence, and a read error may be involved. The chain combines TRBV6-5 with TRBJ1-5; D call uncertain. Germline values: CDR1 MNHEY, CDR2 SVGAGI. This CDR3 has 15 residues. DNA of the CDR3: TGTGCCTGCAGCGAAGGTCGGGGAGGCCATCAGCCCCAGCATTTT. The encoded protein is CACSEGRGGHQPQHF.

V and J are TRBV10-3 and TRBJ1-1; D perhaps matches TRBD1 (5 bases). V lost 0 bases to trimming and J lost 6 bases, with 32 bases between them. CDR1 ENHRY and CDR2 SYGVKD come from the germline V gene. CDR3 size: 21 residues. In DNA form, the CDR3 reads TGTGCCATCAGTGAGTCTCTTTTTCACCGGGCAGGGCAGACCCTGAATCCTGAAGCTTTCTTT. Encoded protein: CAISESLFHRAGQTLNPEAFF.

This clonotype was counted a few times. The chain is built from TRBV12-3 or TRBV12-4 and TRBJ2-3; 9 bases are shared with TRBD2. V gave up 7 bases and J gave up 9 bases; unmatched junction bases: 14. This CDR3 is 15 amino acids long. The DNA for the CDR3 is TGTGCCAGCACCCCTAGCGCGGGAGGGCCATGGACGCAGTATTTT. Amino acids: CASTPSAGGPWTQYF.

DNA for the CDR3: TGTGCCAGCAGCATCACTAGCTCCAGCCGCAATGAGCAGTTCTTC. This sequence encodes CASSITSSSRNEQFF. The chain has TRBV6-5 and TRBJ2-1, with D possibly TRBD2 on 6 matching bases. The V and J ends lost 6 bases and 6 bases respectively, with 18 bases between them. Germline CDR1 is MNHEY and CDR2 is SVGAGI. The CDR3 loop spans 15 amino acids.